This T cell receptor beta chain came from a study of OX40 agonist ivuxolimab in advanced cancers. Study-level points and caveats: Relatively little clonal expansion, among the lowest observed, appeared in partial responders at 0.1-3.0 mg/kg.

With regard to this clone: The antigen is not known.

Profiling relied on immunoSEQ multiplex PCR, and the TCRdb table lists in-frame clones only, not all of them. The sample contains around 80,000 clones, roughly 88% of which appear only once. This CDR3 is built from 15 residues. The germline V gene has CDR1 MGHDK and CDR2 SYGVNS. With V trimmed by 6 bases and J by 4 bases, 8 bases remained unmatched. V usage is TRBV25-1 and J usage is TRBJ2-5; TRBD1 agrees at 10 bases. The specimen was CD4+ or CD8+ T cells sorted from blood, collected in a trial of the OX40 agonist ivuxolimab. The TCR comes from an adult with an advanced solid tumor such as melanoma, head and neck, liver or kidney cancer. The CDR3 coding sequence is TGTGCCAGCAGCCGGGACAGGGGTCCGGGAGAGACCCAGTACTTC. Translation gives CASSRDRGPGETQYF.